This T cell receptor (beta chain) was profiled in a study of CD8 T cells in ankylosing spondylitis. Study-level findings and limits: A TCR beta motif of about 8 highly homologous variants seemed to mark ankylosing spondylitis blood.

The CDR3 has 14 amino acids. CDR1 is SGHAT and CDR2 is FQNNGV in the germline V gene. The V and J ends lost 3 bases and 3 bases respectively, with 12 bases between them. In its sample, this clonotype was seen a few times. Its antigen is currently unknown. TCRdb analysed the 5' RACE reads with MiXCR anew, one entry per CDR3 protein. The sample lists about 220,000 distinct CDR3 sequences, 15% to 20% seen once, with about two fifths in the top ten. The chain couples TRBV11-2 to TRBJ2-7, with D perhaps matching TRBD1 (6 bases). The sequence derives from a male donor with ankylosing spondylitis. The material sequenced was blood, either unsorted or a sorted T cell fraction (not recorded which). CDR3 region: CASSFDRGNYEQYF. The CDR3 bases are TGTGCCAGCAGCTTCGATAGGGGGAACTACGAGCAGTACTTC.